This TCR beta chain derives from a study of cytomegalovirus exposure and HLA in healthy donors. V lost 6 bases and J 7 bases, leaving 19 bases between the germline ends. Germline V gene data show CDR1 as SNHLY and CDR2 as FYNNEI. The CDR3 consists of 15 residues. The PCR was carried out with 60 Vbeta primers and 13 Jbeta primers. Clones were read by immunoSEQ multiplex PCR, and TCRdb kept only the in-frame ones, dropping some. The data show 50,000 to 65,000 clones, about 81% seen once. The TCR was taken from a woman in her 30s in good health and CMV-seronegative. The sequenced sample was PBMCs. The genes are TRBV2 and TRBJ2-1; the D gene is possibly TRBD2 (6 bases). Here the CDR3 DNA reads TGTGCCAGCAGCATTAGCGGCCGGTGGGGTAATGAGCAGTTCTTC. This gives the protein CASSISGRWGNEQFF.